Reported below is one T cell receptor beta chain. The RNA input was 0.5 to 1 ug, and it was reverse transcribed with random hexamers. The authors amplified TCR beta CDR3 across 54 Vbeta and 13 Jbeta using immunoSEQ multiplex PCR. TCRdb processed the immunoSEQ multiplex PCR reads anew with MiXCR; each CDR3 protein has one entry. The table lists some 120,000 distinct CDR3 sequences, about nine tenths of them singletons, with 0.11% to 0.15% in the top ten. These data belong to a study of CD8 T cells in Susac syndrome. The individuals used as controls were healthy donors who had been matched for both age and sex. The TCR sequence derives from a human donor in good health. The sequenced sample was CD4+ T cells from PBMCs.

The CDR3 DNA sequence: TGTGCCAGCAGTTCCCGGACAGGAGCCTACGAGCAGTACTTC. Translating it yields CASSSRTGAYEQYF. The rearrangement joins TRBV6-2 or TRBV6-3 to TRBJ2-7, with 7 nucleotides matching TRBD1. CDR1 and CDR2 from the germline V gene are MNHEY and SVGEGT. CDR3 size: 14 residues. V was clipped by 4 bases and J by 2 bases; unmatched bases: 5.